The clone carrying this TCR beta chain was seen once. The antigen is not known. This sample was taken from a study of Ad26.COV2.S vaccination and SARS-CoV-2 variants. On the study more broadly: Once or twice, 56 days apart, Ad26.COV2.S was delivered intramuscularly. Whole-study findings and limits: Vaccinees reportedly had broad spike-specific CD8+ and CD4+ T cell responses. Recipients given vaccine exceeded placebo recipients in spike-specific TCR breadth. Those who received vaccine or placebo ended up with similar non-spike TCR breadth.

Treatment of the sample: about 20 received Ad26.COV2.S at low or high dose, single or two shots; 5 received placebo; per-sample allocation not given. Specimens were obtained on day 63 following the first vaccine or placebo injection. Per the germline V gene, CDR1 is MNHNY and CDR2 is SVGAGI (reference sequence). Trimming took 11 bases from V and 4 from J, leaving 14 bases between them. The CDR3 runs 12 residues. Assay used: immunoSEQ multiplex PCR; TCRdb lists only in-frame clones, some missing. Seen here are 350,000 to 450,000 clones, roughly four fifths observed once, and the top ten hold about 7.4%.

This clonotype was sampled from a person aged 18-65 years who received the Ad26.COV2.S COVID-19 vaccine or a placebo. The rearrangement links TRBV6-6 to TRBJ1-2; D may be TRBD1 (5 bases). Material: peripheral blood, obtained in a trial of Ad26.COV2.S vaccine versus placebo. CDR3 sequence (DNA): TGTGCCTTGGGAGGGGATTTCTATGGCTACACCTTC. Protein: CALGGDFYGYTF.